The 9 T cell receptor beta chains below were found in one sample sequenced in a study of technical replicates of blood from a few donors. Sequenced by immunoSEQ multiplex PCR; TCRdb stores in-frame clones only, minus some. This sample carries about 73,000 clones, roughly 93% of them seen once, and the ten largest clones take 0.25%. The sequencing sample was made of T cells isolated from PBMCs. The receptors here all came from a human donor in good health.

The chain carries TRBV5-1 and TRBJ2-7; 10 bases agree with TRBD1. V lost 3 bases to trimming and J lost 7 bases; unmatched junction nucleotides: 7. CDR3 size: 14 residues. Germline V gives CDR1 SGHRS, CDR2 YFSETQ. The CDR3 DNA reads as TGCGCCAGCAGCTCCGACAGGGGGCAGAAAGAGCAGTACTTC. As protein: CASSSDRGQKEQYF.

This clone was recorded once. V gene TRBV28 combines with J gene TRBJ2-2; D gene uncertain. Trimming pared 9 bases from V and 11 bases from J, leaving 25 bases between. Per the germline V gene, CDR1 is MDHEN and CDR2 is SYDVKM. The CDR3 totals 15 residues. This CDR3 is CASYPQHLPPGELFF. The CDR3 DNA reads as TGTGCCAGTTACCCCCAACACCTACCACCGGGTGAGCTGTTTTTT.

The chain links TRBV28 to TRBJ1-1; TRBD1 might be the D (6 bases). Per germline, CDR1 MDHEN and CDR2 SYDVKM. This CDR3 is 16 amino acids long. Trimming took 5 bases from V and 5 from J, leaving 21 bases between them. CDR3 residues: CASSPPQGTVRTEAFF. The CDR3 bases are TGTGCCAGCAGTCCACCCCAGGGGACGGTGAGAACTGAAGCTTTCTTT.

This clone has a single count. The V call is TRBV9, the J call TRBJ1-4; 7 bases align to TRBD1. CDR1 SGDLS and CDR2 YYNGEE come from the germline V gene. Trimming removed 4 bases from V and 3 bases from J; junction bases left unmatched: 6. This CDR3 has 15 amino acids. The CDR3 loop is CASSPGGQSNEKLFF. The CDR3 nucleotides are TGTGCCAGCAGCCCCGGGGGACAGTCTAATGAAAAACTGTTTTTT.

V and J are TRBV10-3 and TRBJ2-2; 7 bases agree with TRBD2. V dropped 4 bases and J dropped 5; count of bases not matched to a gene: 10. The CDR3 totals 16 residues. CDR1 and CDR2 (germline): ENHRY, SYGVKD. CDR3 sequence reads: CAISAGLELDTGELFF. CDR3 nucleotides: TGTGCCATCAGTGCCGGACTAGAATTAGATACCGGGGAGCTGTTTTTT.

The chain is built from TRBV9 and TRBJ1-3, with unresolved D. Germline CDR1 and CDR2: SGDLS and YYNGEE. Trimming took 0 bases from V and 4 from J, leaving 11 bases between them. The CDR3 is made up of 15 amino acids. The CDR3 DNA sequence: TGTGCCAGCAGCGTAGGGGAATCGGGAGGAAACACCATATATTTT. Amino acids: CASSVGESGGNTIYF.

CDR3 sequence reads: CASRMNRGDPMDEQFF. As DNA, the CDR3 is TGTGCCAGCAGGATGAACAGGGGGGACCCAATGGATGAGCAGTTCTTC. The rearrangement joins TRBV5-4 to TRBJ2-1; 8 bases agree with TRBD1. The CDR3 covers 16 residues. The germline CDR1 and CDR2 sequences are SGHNT and YYREEE (reference sequence). Unmatched junction bases numbered 15, after V lost 5 bases and J lost 8 bases.

CDR3 region: CASSFSPNYDRNANSPLHF. CDR3 nucleotides: TGTGCCAGTAGTTTTTCCCCAAATTACGACAGAAACGCTAATTCACCCCTCCACTTT. This rearrangement joins TRBV19 to TRBJ1-6; D might be TRBD1 (5 bases). The CDR3 has 19 amino acids. Per the germline V gene, CDR1 is LNHDA and CDR2 is SQIVND (reference sequence). V was pared by 5 bases and J by 6 bases, with 26 bases between.

The chain carries TRBV6-5 and TRBJ2-1; D is ambiguous. Trimming pared 6 bases from V and 3 bases from J, leaving 3 bases between. CDR3 length equals 11 residues. The germline V gene has CDR1 MNHEY and CDR2 SVGAGI. CDR3 nucleotide sequence: TGTGCCAGCAGCAACTACAATGAGCAGTTCTTC. This gives the protein CASSNYNEQFF.